Shown below are 17 T cell receptor beta chains from a single sample sequenced in a study of CD8 T cells in ankylosing spondylitis. Findings and limits, study-wide: Ankylosing spondylitis blood seemed to carry a telltale TCR beta motif made of under 10 highly homologous variants.

For these TCRs, the target antigens are not known. TCRdb reprocessed the 5' RACE reads with MiXCR, giving one entry per CDR3 protein. The table has a few hundred thousand distinct CDR3 sequences, 7.5% to 9% seen once. Input material: blood, either unsorted or a sorted T cell fraction (not recorded which). The receptor set was obtained from a male donor with ankylosing spondylitis.

This clonotype was detected only a few times. J is TRBJ2-1 and V is TRBV5-5; 7 nucleotides agree with TRBD2. V lost 2 bases, J lost 1 base, and 6 bases stayed unmatched. This CDR3 is built from 16 residues. CDR1 SGHKS and CDR2 YYEKEE come from the germline V gene (reference sequence). CDR3 in DNA: TGTGCCAGCAGCTTCACTAGCGCGAGTTCCTACAATGAGCAGTTCTTC. It codes for CASSFTSASSYNEQFF.

This clonotype has just one count. A read error may produce the germline difference seen at one junction end. The V and J genes are TRBV5-1 and TRBJ2-3, with TRBD2 matching over 7 bases. The CDR3 spans 16 residues. Germline CDR1 is SGHRS and CDR2 is YFSETQ. CDR3 nucleotides: TGCACCAGCAGCTTGGTCGGTAGCGGGAGCACAGATACGCAGTATTTT. It specifies CTSSLVGSGSTDTQYF.

This clonotype turned up a few times. The chain uses TRBV5-8 and TRBJ2-7; weak D call: TRBD1 (6 bases). Germline CDR1 is SGHTS and CDR2 is YDEGEE. V lost 4 bases, J lost 5 bases, and 19 bases lay in between. CDR3 size: 15 residues. CDR3 protein: CASSLTGTTGHEQYF. The CDR3 nucleotides read TGTGCCAGCAGCCTGACCGGGACAACGGGCCACGAGCAGTACTTC.

This clonotype came up a few times. This sequence joins TRBV7-3 and TRBJ2-4; D call uncertain. Trimming removed 4 bases from V and 0 bases from J, with 16 bases in between. Germline V lookup: CDR1 SGHTA, CDR2 FQGTGA. The CDR3 consists of 17 residues. CDR3 sequence (DNA): TGTGCCAGCAGCTCGTACGGAAGACTTGTAGCCAAAAACATTCAGTACTTC. Its translation is CASSSYGRLVAKNIQYF.

This clonotype has more than one count but fewer than ten. V usage is TRBV11-2 and J usage is TRBJ2-1; D is ambiguous. V lost 8 bases, J lost 8 bases, and 22 bases lay in between. Germline values: CDR1 SGHAT, CDR2 FQNNGV. There are 15 residues in the CDR3. The CDR3 DNA sequence: TGTGCCAGCTCTCCCCGAGACTTGGGTTATGATGAGCAGTTCTTC. Translated: CASSPRDLGYDEQFF.

This clonotype was observed a handful of times. The CDR3 protein is CASKGYNANTGELFF. CDR3 coding DNA: TGTGCCAGCAAGGGTTACAACGCGAACACCGGGGAGCTGTTTTTT. This chain connects TRBV12-3 or TRBV12-4 to TRBJ2-2, with unresolved D. CDR3 length: 15 amino acids. Trimming stripped 7 bases from V and 0 bases from J, with 12 bases between.

This clonotype was detected many times. The rearrangement joins TRBV7-9 to TRBJ2-2; 9 bases map to TRBD2. V lost 3 bases and J lost 2; bases outside the gene matches: 4. The CDR3 extends over 16 amino acids. The V gene's germline CDR1 is SEHNR and CDR2 FQNEAQ (reference sequence). Written as DNA, the CDR3 is TGTGCCAGCAGCTTCCCAGCGGGAGGAAACACCGGGGAGCTGTTTTTT. Residues: CASSFPAGGNTGELFF.

This clonotype was seen a handful of times. CDR3 DNA: TGTGCCAGCACCCTTTTTTACCCGAGAAGTGAAGCTTTCTTT. It translates to CASTLFYPRSEAFF. The rearrangement uses TRBV12-1 and TRBJ1-1. TRBV12-1 is classified as a pseudogene. The CDR3 extends over 14 amino acids.

This chain links TRBV6-1 with TRBJ1-3; no firm D call. Germline CDR1 MNHNS, CDR2 SASEGT. The CDR3 has 14 residues. V lost 10 bases to trimming and J lost 0 bases, with 13 bases between them. In DNA form, the CDR3 reads TGTGCCACCCCGAGTCACCTCTCTGGAAACACCATATATTTT. It yields the protein CATPSHLSGNTIYF.

The rearrangement uses TRBV4-1 and TRBJ2-7; no firm D call. The CDR3 extends over 11 amino acids. The V end lost 4 bases, the J end lost 6 bases, and 7 bases lay between the germline ends. CDR1 and CDR2 (germline): MGHRA, YSYEKL. The CDR3 nucleotides read TGCGCCAGCAGCCGGCTGGGCGAGCAGTACTTC. This encodes CASSRLGEQYF.

This chain uses TRBV27 with TRBJ2-1; D unresolved. The CDR3 is 12 residues long. Deletions cut 2 bases from V and 5 bases from J, with 4 bases between. CDR1 is MNHEY and CDR2 is SMNVEV in the germline V gene (reference sequence). Here the CDR3 reads CASSLLNNEQFF. As DNA, the CDR3 is TGTGCCAGCAGTTTACTGAACAATGAGCAGTTCTTC.

This clonotype has at least ten counts. The J gene is TRBJ2-2, the V gene TRBV12-3 or TRBV12-4; D perhaps matches TRBD1 (6 bases). This CDR3 region has 15 residues. The germline V and J ends were trimmed by 1 base and 4 bases, with 10 bases remaining between them. CDR3: CASSLGRGFTGELFF. The CDR3 nucleotides are TGTGCCAGCAGTTTAGGCAGGGGCTTCACCGGGGAGCTGTTTTTT.

This clonotype was counted many times. V is TRBV4-2 and J is TRBJ1-4, with a weak D call TRBD1 (5 bases). The V gene's germline CDR1 is LGHNA and CDR2 YNFKEQ. Deletions cut 0 bases from V and 4 bases from J, with 12 bases between. CDR3 length: 16 residues. The chain's CDR3 is CASSQDPGPLNEKLFF. As DNA, the CDR3 is TGTGCCAGCAGCCAAGATCCGGGACCGCTTAATGAAAAACTGTTTTTT.

The chain couples TRBV12-3 or TRBV12-4 to TRBJ1-4; 7 bases match TRBD1. This CDR3 is built from 14 residues. V dropped 6 bases and J dropped 4; count of bases not matched to a gene: 5. CDR3 coding DNA: TGTGCCAGCAGCCACAGGGGATATAATGAAAAACTGTTTTTT. Amino acid sequence: CASSHRGYNEKLFF.

There are many counts of this clonotype. The J gene is TRBJ2-7, the V gene TRBV2, with a possible D match to TRBD2 (5 bases). CDR1 and CDR2 from the germline V gene are SNHLY and FYNNEI. The V end was cut by 10 bases, the J end by 0 bases, with 16 bases between. The CDR3 extends over 14 amino acids. The CDR3, as DNA: TGTGCCACCGCCGGGGTGAGCGGCTCCTACGAGCAGTACTTC. Its protein product is CATAGVSGSYEQYF.

This clonotype was detected many times. The chain has TRBV7-2 and TRBJ2-7; the D is unclear. Germline lookup yields CDR1 SGHTA and CDR2 FQGNSA. The V gene lost 5 bases and the J gene lost 2 bases, with 7 bases spanning the gap. The CDR3 spans 12 residues. CDR3 sequence: CASSPNPYEQYF. DNA of the CDR3: TGTGCCAGCAGCCCGAACCCCTACGAGCAGTACTTC.

The chain has TRBV29-1 and TRBJ2-3; tentatively, D is TRBD2 (7 bases). This CDR3 contains 12 residues. CDR1 and CDR2 from the germline V gene are SQVTM and ANQGSEA. Trimming left V 4 bases short and J 5 bases short, with 10 bases between. This chain's CDR3 is CSVGGGQDTQYF. The CDR3 DNA reads as TGCAGCGTTGGCGGGGGCCAAGATACGCAGTATTTT.